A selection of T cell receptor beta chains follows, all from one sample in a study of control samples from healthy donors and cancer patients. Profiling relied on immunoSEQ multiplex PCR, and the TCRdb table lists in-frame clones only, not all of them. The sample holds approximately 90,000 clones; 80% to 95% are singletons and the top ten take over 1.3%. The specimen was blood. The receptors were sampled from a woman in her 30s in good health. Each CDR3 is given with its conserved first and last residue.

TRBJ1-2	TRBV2	CASRTGVYYGYTF
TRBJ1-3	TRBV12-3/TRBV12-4	CASSRSSGNTIYF
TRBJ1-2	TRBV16	CASSHFPGIANGYTF
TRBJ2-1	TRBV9	CASSPRRGLAGTEQFF
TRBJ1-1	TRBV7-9	CASSALGATEAFF
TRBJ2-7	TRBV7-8	CASSASGAGTSGEQYF
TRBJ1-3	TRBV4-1	CASSHGQGNTIYF
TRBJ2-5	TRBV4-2	CASSQATSQETQYF
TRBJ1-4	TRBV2	CASSEGEKLFF
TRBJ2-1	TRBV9	CASSSSRSSGRARDDNEQFF
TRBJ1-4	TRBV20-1	CSASGRRSGEKLFF
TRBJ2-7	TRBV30	CAWSAGYEQYF